One sample yielded the 6 T cell receptor beta chains listed below, sequenced in a study of T-cell memory formation after mild COVID-19. One entry per CDR3 protein, called by TCRdb with MiXCR from the 5' RACE reads. Of about 400,000 distinct CDR3 sequences detected, 20% to 25% appear once; the ten largest clones hold about 10%. Specimen: PBMCs or a T cell subset sorted from them (not recorded which). The receptor source for this set is an adult woman who had mild COVID-19 (a few samples of this study predate the infection). Cell type and time point are not known.

This clonotype was seen repeatedly, ten times or more. The chain joins TRBV12-3 or TRBV12-4 to TRBJ2-5, with D perhaps TRBD1 (6 bases). Deletions cut 7 bases from V and 13 bases from J, with 22 bases between. The CDR3 extends over 13 amino acids. As DNA, the CDR3 is TGTGCCAGCACCGTCTCAGGGGCGGCAGGGATGTACTTC. Amino acids: CASTVSGAAGMYF.

The rearrangement links TRBV30 to TRBJ1-4; D remains unclear. Germline V CDR1 and CDR2: GTSNPN, SVGIG (reference sequence). The CDR3 spans 16 residues. The V and J ends lost 0 bases and 2 bases respectively, with 13 bases between them. The CDR3 reads CAWSVGGQRTNEKLFF. The CDR3 DNA sequence: TGTGCCTGGAGTGTAGGTGGGCAGAGGACTAATGAAAAACTGTTTTTT.

V is TRBV7-6 and J is TRBJ1-1; no reliable D call. Trimming stripped 0 bases from V and 0 bases from J, with 8 bases between. Germline values: CDR1 SGHVS, CDR2 FNYEAQ. This CDR3 is built from 15 residues. The CDR3 loop reads CASSLARSLNTEAFF. Here the CDR3 DNA reads TGTGCCAGCAGCTTAGCGCGGAGCCTGAACACTGAAGCTTTCTTT.

The chain couples TRBV11-2 to TRBJ2-1, with 8 nucleotides matching TRBD2. The CDR3 runs to 12 residues. The trim removed 10 bases at V and 4 bases at J, leaving 3 bases unmatched. Germline V gives CDR1 SGHAT, CDR2 FQNNGV. The CDR3 reads CATRLAYNEQFF. The CDR3 region has the DNA TGTGCCACCCGACTAGCGTACAATGAGCAGTTCTTC.

This chain links TRBV4-2 with TRBJ2-3, with 10 bases fitting TRBD2. The CDR3 contains 17 residues. J lost 3 bases, V lost 0 bases, and 6 bases had no gene match. The germline V gene encodes CDR1 LGHNA and CDR2 YNFKEQ. In DNA, the CDR3 is TGTGCCAGCAGCCAAGATCTAGCGGGAGTGGTGACAGATACGCAGTATTTT. It translates to CASSQDLAGVVTDTQYF.

The rearrangement joins TRBV12-3 or TRBV12-4 to TRBJ1-2, with a tentative D call TRBD1 (5 bases). Deletions cut 7 bases from V and 4 bases from J, with 16 bases between. The CDR3 sequence is 14 residues long. For the CDR3, the DNA is TGTGCCAGCACCCCGATATGGGGGAGCTATGGCTACACCTTC. Residues: CASTPIWGSYGYTF.